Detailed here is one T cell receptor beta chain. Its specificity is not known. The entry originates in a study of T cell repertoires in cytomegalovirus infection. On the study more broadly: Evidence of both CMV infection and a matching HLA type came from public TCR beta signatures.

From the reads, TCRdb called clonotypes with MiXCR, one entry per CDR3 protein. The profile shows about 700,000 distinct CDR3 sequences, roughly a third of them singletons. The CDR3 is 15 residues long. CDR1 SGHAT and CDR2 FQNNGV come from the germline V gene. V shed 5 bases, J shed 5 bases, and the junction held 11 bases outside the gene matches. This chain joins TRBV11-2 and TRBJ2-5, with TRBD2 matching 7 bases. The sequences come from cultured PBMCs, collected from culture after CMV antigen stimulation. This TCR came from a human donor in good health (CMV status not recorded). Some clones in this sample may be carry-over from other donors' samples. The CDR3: CASSPFGAGRETQYF. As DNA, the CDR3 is TGTGCCAGCAGCCCTTTCGGAGCGGGACGGGAGACCCAGTACTTC.